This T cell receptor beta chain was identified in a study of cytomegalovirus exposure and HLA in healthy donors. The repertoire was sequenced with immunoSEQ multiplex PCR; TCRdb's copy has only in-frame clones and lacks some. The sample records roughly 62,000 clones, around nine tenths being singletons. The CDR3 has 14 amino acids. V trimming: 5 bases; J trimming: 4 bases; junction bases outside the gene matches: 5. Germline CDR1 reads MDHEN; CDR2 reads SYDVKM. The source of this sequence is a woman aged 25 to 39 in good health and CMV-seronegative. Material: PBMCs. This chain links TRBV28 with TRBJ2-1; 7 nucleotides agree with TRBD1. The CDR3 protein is CASSLGTEYNEQFF. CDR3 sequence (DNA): TGTGCCAGCAGTCTCGGGACAGAGTACAATGAGCAGTTCTTC.